This is a list of T cell receptor beta chains from one sample in a study of lymphopenia after photon versus proton radiotherapy. This table comes from immunoSEQ multiplex PCR, and its TCRdb copy is limited to in-frame clones, with some not included. The sample lists 150,000 to 200,000 clones, 70% to 90% occurring once. This material consisted of peripheral blood, taken from a patient treated with photon-based radiotherapy. The source is a man over 45 with gastric cancer. The CDR3 runs from the conserved cysteine through the conserved F or W. Fields, in order: D gene, J gene, V gene, clone size, CDR3 DNA, CDR3 protein. The D gene is left open where the match is weak. Size values are once, few and many counts, or a class for expanded clones, and some rows have none.

.,TRBJ2-3,TRBV9,.,TGTGCCAGCAGCGGACAGCTGTCTAGCACAGATACGCAGTATTTT,CASSGQLSSTDTQYF
TRBD2,TRBJ2-5,TRBV9,once,TGTGCTAGCAGCGCTCGGACTAGCGGGCTCGAGACCCAGTACTTC,CASSARTSGLETQYF
TRBD1,TRBJ2-3,TRBV5-1,.,TGCGCCAGCAGCAAAGGGACAGGGGGCGAAGATACGCAGTATTTT,CASSKGTGGEDTQYF
.,TRBJ1-1,TRBV30,.,TGTGCCTGGAGTTTCGGACCGGGCGGCACTGAAGCTTTCTTT,CAWSFGPGGTEAFF
TRBD2,TRBJ2-7,TRBV11-2,.,TGTGCCAGCAGCTTAATGGTGACTAGCGGGGCCGAGCAGTACTTC,CASSLMVTSGAEQYF
TRBD2,TRBJ2-3,TRBV19,.,TGTGCCAGTACCCAGACTAGCGGGACTAGCACAGATACGCAGTATTTT,CASTQTSGTSTDTQYF
.,TRBJ1-4,TRBV29-1,.,TGCAGCGTTGCTCAGGGGAGGGAAAAACTGTTTTTT,CSVAQGREKLFF
TRBD1,TRBJ2-7,TRBV30,.,TGTGCCGGTCGGGTCAGACAGGGCCCCTACGAGCAGTACTTC,CAGRVRQGPYEQYF
.,TRBJ2-7,TRBV15,.,TGTGCCACCAGCGCCGGAGCCTACGAGCAGTACTTC,CATSAGAYEQYF
.,TRBJ2-7,TRBV7-8,.,TGTGCCAGCAGCTTCCATGACAGGACTAAGTACTTC,CASSFHDRTKYF
TRBD1,TRBJ1-5,TRBV6-5,.,TGTGCCAGCAGTGGGACAGGCGATCAGCCCCAGCATTTT,CASSGTGDQPQHF
TRBD1,TRBJ1-4,TRBV28,.,TGTGCCAGCAGTACCCCCTCGACAGGGAGCCATGTAACTAGGCTGTTTTTT,CASSTPSTGSHVTRLFF
TRBD1,TRBJ2-2,TRBV5-8,.,TGTGCCAGCAGCTTGGGGGACCGGGACAGGGGACGAAACACCGGGGAGCTGTTTTTT,CASSLGDRDRGRNTGELFF
TRBD2,TRBJ2-7,TRBV11-2,.,TGTGCCAGCAGCTTAGGGCGGGAGCGACAGGAGCAGTACTTC,CASSLGRERQEQYF
.,TRBJ2-1,TRBV21-1,few,TGTCTCGGGGAGGACGGCACCTACAATGAGCAGTTCTTC,CLGEDGTYNEQFF
.,TRBJ2-2,TRBV4-1,once,TGCGCCAGCAGCCACCCTAGCGCAATCACCGGGGAGCTGTTTTTT,CASSHPSAITGELFF
.,TRBJ1-2,TRBV30,.,TGTGCCCAGCGAGGGGTATATGGCTACACCTTC,CAQRGVYGYTF
TRBD2,TRBJ2-5,TRBV19,.,TGTGCCAGTAGTACTAGCGGGAGAGACGAGACCCAGTACTTC,CASSTSGRDETQYF
.,TRBJ1-2,TRBV9,once,TGTGCCAGCAGCCATGGACAGACCTTGAGTCGGTATGGCTACACCTTC,CASSHGQTLSRYGYTF
.,TRBJ1-4,TRBV30,.,TGTGCCTGGACCCAGGGTGAAAAACTGTTTTTT,CAWTQGEKLFF
.,TRBJ1-1,TRBV7-9,.,TGTGCCAGCAGACATCCAGAGGGCGATGAAGCTTTCTTT,CASRHPEGDEAFF
TRBD2,TRBJ2-3,TRBV9,.,TGTGCCAGCAGCGTAGAGCGGGAGTGGGTCACAGATACGCAGTATTTT,CASSVEREWVTDTQYF
.,TRBJ1-5,TRBV5-1,.,TGCGCCAGCAGCTTGGTGGGGGGGAATCAGCCCCAGCATTTT,CASSLVGGNQPQHF
.,TRBJ2-3,TRBV5-1,few,TGCGCCAGCAGCTACTTCCTGGGCCAGAAAAGCACAGATACGCAGTATTTT,CASSYFLGQKSTDTQYF
.,TRBJ2-1,TRBV4-1,.,TGCGCCAGCAGCAGGGTCCTAGGGGAGATCTACAATGAGCAGTTCTTC,CASSRVLGEIYNEQFF
.,TRBJ2-7,TRBV6-5,.,TGTGCCAGCAGTTACGGAGGCCCAGGGTCGTACGAGCAGTACTTC,CASSYGGPGSYEQYF
TRBD1,TRBJ2-7,TRBV29-1,.,TGCAGCGTCTTAACAGGGGGCGGATACGAGCAGTACTTC,CSVLTGGGYEQYF
.,TRBJ2-3,TRBV9,.,TGTGCCAGCAGCAGTCCTAGCACAGATACGCAGTATTTT,CASSSPSTDTQYF
.,TRBJ2-1,TRBV18,.,TGTGCCAGCTCCCCCCGACTAGATCTGGATGAGCAGTTCTTC,CASSPRLDLDEQFF
TRBD1,TRBJ2-1,TRBV7-9,.,TGTGCCAGCAGCTCAGGACAGGGGACTTCCTACAATGAGCAGTTCTTC,CASSSGQGTSYNEQFF
.,TRBJ2-2,TRBV6-6,.,TGTGCCAGCAGTGTCCGGGCCGCGAACACCGGGGAGCTGTTTTTT,CASSVRAANTGELFF
.,TRBJ1-2,TRBV11-2,.,TGTGCCAGCAGCGGAGCCCTGGGCTATGGCTACACCTTC,CASSGALGYGYTF
.,TRBJ1-1,TRBV29-1,.,TGCAGCGTTCTCAGGGATATGAACACTGAAGCTTTCTTT,CSVLRDMNTEAFF
.,TRBJ2-7,TRBV28,.,TGTGCCAGCAGTTTAAGCCCGGCCTACGAGCAGTACTTC,CASSLSPAYEQYF
.,TRBJ2-4,TRBV18,.,TGTGCCAGCTCACCACCACCCACCAACATTCAGTACTTC,CASSPPPTNIQYF
.,TRBJ1-1,TRBV6-6,.,TGTGCCAGCAGTGACCGCTCGGTGACTGAAGCTTTCTTT,CASSDRSVTEAFF
TRBD2,TRBJ2-7,TRBV5-1,.,TGCGCCAGCAAGGCTAGCGGGAGCGGGTACGAGCAGTACTTC,CASKASGSGYEQYF
.,TRBJ2-1,TRBV19,.,TGTGCCAGTAGTGCTTCGGGAAGCACCCACAATGAGCAGTTCTTC,CASSASGSTHNEQFF
.,TRBJ2-1,TRBV5-6,.,TGTGCCAGTACTAGGTACAATGAGCAGTTCTTC,CASTRYNEQFF
.,TRBJ2-2,TRBV4-1,.,TGCGCCAGCAGCCCAACTACTTGGGCCGGGGAGCTGTTTTTT,CASSPTTWAGELFF
TRBD2,TRBJ2-7,TRBV6-5,.,TGTGCCAGCAGTCCTACTAGCGGGAGGTACGAGCAGTACTTC,CASSPTSGRYEQYF
TRBD2,TRBJ2-7,TRBV6-5,.,TGTGCCAGCAGACGAGATAGCGGGAGGGCTCGGGAGTACTTC,CASRRDSGRAREYF
.,TRBJ2-5,TRBV5-6,.,TGTGCCAGCAGCTTGTCCTTCCGGCACATACAAGAGACCCAGTACTTC,CASSLSFRHIQETQYF
.,TRBJ2-7,TRBV30,.,TGTGCCTGGAGTTTCTCAGGGGAGCAGTACTTC,CAWSFSGEQYF
TRBD1,TRBJ1-5,TRBV30,.,TGTGCCTGGAGTGTAGGGGTTGTGGAAGGGACAGGGGATCAGCCCCAGCATTTT,CAWSVGVVEGTGDQPQHF
.,TRBJ2-7,TRBV7-9,.,TGTGCCAGCAGCTTAATACAGGGCCCCTACGAGCAGTACTTC,CASSLIQGPYEQYF
.,TRBJ2-1,TRBV5-1,once,TGCGCCAGCAGATCCCTTAGTGGCGGGATCTCCTACAATGAGCAGTTCTTC,CASRSLSGGISYNEQFF
.,TRBJ2-6,TRBV29-1,.,TGCAGCGTTACGAGCTCTGGGGCCAACGTCCTGACTTTC,CSVTSSGANVLTF
.,TRBJ2-1,TRBV6-6,.,TGTGCCAGCAGGACGTGGACGGGAGAAACCTACAATGAGCAGTTCTTC,CASRTWTGETYNEQFF
.,TRBJ2-7,TRBV5-6,.,TGTGCCAGCAGCTTGGGGCTAGCTCACTACGAGCAGTACTTC,CASSLGLAHYEQYF
.,TRBJ2-2,TRBV6-5,.,TGTGCCAGCAGGAAAGCCGGGGAGCTGTTTTTT,CASRKAGELFF
.,TRBJ1-4,TRBV28,.,TGTGCCAGCAGGGGAACAGGCGCAACTAATGAGGAACTGTTTTTT,CASRGTGATNEELFF
.,TRBJ2-1,TRBV28,.,TGTGCCAGCAGTTCCCCCCCTAGGCACCCTCCGTACAATGAGCAGTTCTTC,CASSSPPRHPPYNEQFF
.,TRBJ2-7,TRBV2,few,TGTGCCAGCAGAACTCGGGATATCCCCCGCGAGCAGTACTTC,CASRTRDIPREQYF
TRBD2,TRBJ2-7,TRBV18,.,TGTGCCAGCTCACCACCGGGGCTAGCGGGAGGGCCCTACGAGCAGTACTTC,CASSPPGLAGGPYEQYF
TRBD2,TRBJ2-1,TRBV6-6,.,TGTGCCAGCAGTTACGGGACTAGCAGCAATGAGCAGTTCTTC,CASSYGTSSNEQFF
TRBD2,TRBJ2-7,TRBV6-6,once,TGTGCCAGCAGTTCTGCGGGAGGGCCGTTGGAGCAGTACTTC,CASSSAGGPLEQYF